The TCR beta chain under discussion was sequenced for a study of T cell responses to AZD1222 COVID-19 vaccine. Whole-study results and caveats: Rises in breadth and depth of Spike-specific TCRs came after two AZD1222 doses. Close to half of spike-specific TCRs reportedly recognize unmutated variant regions. Donors were largely white British and mainly female; clonal diversity was possibly underestimated.

The germline V gene has CDR1 MNHEY and CDR2 SVGAGI. The CDR3 covers 14 residues. The V and J ends lost 6 bases and 8 bases, in that order; junction bases with no gene match: 5. It was second doses at about 4 or about 12 weeks that were pooled. Sequencing was performed with immunoSEQ multiplex PCR; in TCRdb, only in-frame clones are kept and a portion is missing. The repertoire has 100,000 or so clones, about 86% of them found once; the top ten carry roughly 6%. About this clone: The antigen is undetermined.

The clonotype was recovered from an adult who received the AZD1222 COVID-19 vaccine. The material sequenced was peripheral blood, taken 28 days after the second AZD1222 dose. The rearrangement uses TRBV6-5 and TRBJ2-1, with 12 bases matching TRBD2. The CDR3 DNA is TGTGCCAGCAGACTAGCGGGGGGCCGGGATGAGCAGTTCTTC. Protein: CASRLAGGRDEQFF.